This record concerns one T cell receptor (beta chain) sequence. Antigen specificity is unknown. The V segment lost 11 bases and the J segment 5 bases; nucleotides outside the gene matches: 5. CDR3 length: 12 amino acids. Germline-derived CDR1 and CDR2 are MDHEN and SYDVKM. This entry comes from a study of cytomegalovirus exposure and HLA in healthy donors. Study-level points and caveats: Based on reports, TCR beta sequences accurately predicted HLA-A and HLA-B alleles for most subjects. HLA allele associations emerged for about 16,000 TCR beta sequences in a later analysis, at 0.05 false discovery rate. Indistinguishability led to the exclusion of some V segments, TRBV6-2 and TRBV6-3 included.

PCR employed 60 Vbeta and 13 Jbeta primers. Libraries were prepared by immunoSEQ multiplex PCR; TCRdb keeps only in-frame clonotypes and omits some of them. The top ten clones hold about 0.63% of a sample with 200,000 to 250,000 clones, approximately 82% of them seen once. The source is a man aged 18 to 29 in good health and CMV-seronegative. The material sequenced was PBMCs. This chain joins TRBV28 and TRBJ2-1; 8 bases agree with TRBD1. The CDR3 DNA follows: TGTGCCCACAGGGGGTCCCACAATGAGCAGTTCTTC. Its translation is CAHRGSHNEQFF.